This T cell receptor (beta chain) was captured in a study of cytomegalovirus exposure and HLA in healthy donors. For the study at large: The 90 to 150 validation repertoires, a later analysis reported, used the same platform as the 666 first-cohort repertoires.

Germline-derived CDR1 and CDR2 are MNHEY and SMNVEV (reference sequence). V lost 3 bases, J lost 2 bases, and 8 bases lay in between. This CDR3 spans 13 amino acids. The study's findings and limits: According to the study, 150 to 200 TCR beta chains were cytomegalovirus-associated. Confirmation in vitro established that a few CMV-associated chains were specific for CMV antigens. A classifier reportedly called cytomegalovirus status with high sensitivity and specificity.

Profiling relied on immunoSEQ multiplex PCR, and the TCRdb table lists in-frame clones only, not all of them. The sample contains roughly 60,000 clones, roughly 95% of which appear only once. Notes on this clone: What it binds is unknown.

This clonotype originated in a woman under 30 in good health and CMV-seronegative. The chain recombines TRBV27 with TRBJ2-7; a weak D match, TRBD2 (5 bases). The specimen was PBMCs. CDR3 in amino acids: CASSLRAAYEQYF. In DNA form, the CDR3 reads TGTGCCAGCAGTTTGAGGGCGGCCTACGAGCAGTACTTC.